Listed below are T cell receptor beta chains from one sample, sequenced in a study of T cells in Graves' hyperthyroidism and ophthalmopathy. TCRdb processed the multiplex PCR reads anew with MiXCR; each CDR3 protein has one entry. Counted here are around 210,000 distinct CDR3 sequences, less than 20% occurring once; the ten biggest clones make up roughly 50%. The sample comprised blood. All receptors come from a woman between 50 and 59 years old with Graves' hyperthyroidism. Each CDR3 is given with its conserved first and last residue. The D gene is left open where the match is weak. Some rows have no size entry. The others give once, few or many, or a class for an expanded clone.

TRBJ1-1 | TRBV5-8 | few | TRBD1 | TGTGCCAGCAGCCCGACAGGGCCTGCGAACACTGAAGCTTTCTTT | CASSPTGPANTEAFF
TRBJ2-3 | TRBV29-1 | few | TRBD1 | TGCAGCGCCTGGACAGGAAGCACAGATACGCAGTATTTT | CSAWTGSTDTQYF
TRBJ1-4 | TRBV28 | many | TRBD1 | TGTGCCTCGGGACAGGGGACCGAAAAACTGTTTTTT | CASGQGTEKLFF
TRBJ2-1 | TRBV7-9 | many | TRBD2 | TGTGCCAGCAGCGGACCGGGACTAGCGGGAGATATGTCCTACAATGAGCAGTTCTTC | CASSGPGLAGDMSYNEQFF
TRBJ2-7 | TRBV7-2 | many | NA | TGTGCCAGCAGCCAACAGGGACTGTCCTACGAGCAGTACTTC | CASSQQGLSYEQYF
TRBJ2-1 | TRBV20-1 | NA | NA | TGCAGTGTTTTTTACAATGAGCAGTTCTTC | CSVFYNEQFF
TRBJ1-2 | TRBV5-4 | few | TRBD1 | TGTGCCAGCAGCTTGATCGACAGGGACCCGGATGGCTACACCTTC | CASSLIDRDPDGYTF
TRBJ2-3 | TRBV2 | many | NA | TGTGCCAGCACCGTGAGAGATACGCAGTATTTT | CASTVRDTQYF
TRBJ1-1 | TRBV5-1 | many | NA | TGCGCCAGCAGCCCGACCTCGAAGGGGAAGGGTTCTGAAGCTTTCTTT | CASSPTSKGKGSEAFF
TRBJ2-5 | TRBV20-1 | many | NA | TGCAGTGCTACCCCCGGGACACCGCGACAAGAGACCCAGTACTTC | CSATPGTPRQETQYF
TRBJ1-1 | TRBV30 | many | TRBD1 | TGTGCCTGGAGGGAACCGGGACAGGGTCGCACTGAAGCTTTCTTT | CAWREPGQGRTEAFF
TRBJ2-1 | TRBV2 | NA | NA | TGTGCCAGCACTAGTGGGAGAGGCGGGGTTGAGCAGTTCTTC | CASTSGRGGVEQFF
TRBJ2-3 | TRBV24-1 | many | TRBD2 | TGTGCCACCAGTTGGGGACTAGCGGGAGCGGCTACAGATACGCAGTATTTT | CATSWGLAGAATDTQYF
TRBJ1-1 | TRBV20-1 | many | NA | TGCAGTGCTAGGAGGGGGGGCGGGAACACTGAAGCTTTCTTT | CSARRGGGNTEAFF